This T cell receptor (beta chain) emerged from a study of T cells in Graves' hyperthyroidism and ophthalmopathy. Authors of the study amplified TCR beta CDR3 regions from RNA transcripts. HTBI primers were employed in a first-round RT-PCR of the TCR CDR3. MiXCR, run by TCRdb on the multiplex PCR reads, gives a single entry per CDR3 protein. The table has roughly 570,000 distinct CDR3 sequences, 46% seen once. Of note for this clonotype: A read error may produce the germline difference seen at one junction end.

This receptor was obtained from a young woman with Graves' hyperthyroidism. Material for sequencing was peripheral blood or thyroid tissue (not recorded which).

This chain's CDR3 is CANSQDLPSGNSYEQYF. The CDR3 nucleotides are TGCGCCAACAGCCAAGATCTGCCTAGCGGAAACTCCTACGAGCAGTACTTC. The rearrangement links TRBV5-1 to TRBJ2-7, with TRBD2 matching 7 bases. Germline V CDR1 and CDR2: SGHRS, YFSETQ. The CDR3 covers 17 residues. Based on the CDR3 plus reference TRBV5-1 and TRBJ2-7, the full variable domain is KAGVTQTPRYLIKTRGQQVTLSCSPISGHRSVSWYQQTPGQGLQFLFEYFSETQRNKGNFPGRFSGRQFSNSRSEMNVSTLELGDSALYLCANSQDLPSGNSYEQYFGPGTRLTVT.